The 18 T cell receptor beta chains given below trace back to one sample, sequenced in a study of T cells expressing NK-cell markers. For each CDR3 protein, TCRdb gives one entry from its re-call of the 5' RACE reads, without DNA. In all, the sample yields about 120,000 distinct CDR3 sequences. Sequencing was performed on blood T cells: a sorted CD56 or NKG2C T cell subset, CD4+ or CD8+ T cells, or bulk PBMC T cells (not recorded which). These receptor sequences come from a woman aged 18 to 75 in good health.

The CDR3 sequence is CASSQRRGREYEQYF. This chain uses TRBV3-1 with TRBJ2-7; TCRdb's D call, TRBD1, is unchecked because there is no DNA. This CDR3 is built from 15 residues. The germline CDR1 and CDR2 sequences are LGHDT and YNNKEL (reference sequence).

The chain links TRBV11-1 to TRBJ2-1; TCRdb names TRBD2, which stays unverified in the absence of DNA. CDR3 size: 17 residues. Germline lookup yields CDR1 SGHAT and CDR2 FQDESV (reference sequence). This CDR3 reads CASTLLASVSSYNEQFF.

Frequency places this clonotype as medium-sized. J is TRBJ2-2 and V is TRBV9; TCRdb lists TRBD2, though no DNA is available to test this call. The CDR3 has 13 residues. CDR1 SGDLS and CDR2 YYNGEE come from the germline V gene. This CDR3 is CASSTHGSGELFF.

The chain joins TRBV7-2 to TRBJ1-5; TCRdb outputs TRBD1, but without DNA this stays unchecked. The germline CDR1 and CDR2 sequences are SGHTA and FQGNSA. The CDR3 consists of 15 residues. CDR3 residues: CASSTRQGSGQPQHF.

The chain recombines TRBV19 with TRBJ2-1; TCRdb's D call, TRBD1, is unchecked because there is no DNA. Germline CDR1 is LNHDA and CDR2 is SQIVND (reference sequence). The CDR3 runs 16 residues. Here the CDR3 reads CASSHSGTGSYNEQFF.

The chain joins TRBV4-3 to TRBJ2-7. The CDR3 sequence is 14 residues long. The germline CDR1 and CDR2 sequences are LGHNA and YSLEER. CDR3 region: CASSPRQAEGEQYF.

The V and J genes are TRBV4-1 and TRBJ1-1; checking the TCRdb D call of TRBD1 is not possible without DNA. The CDR3 extends over 15 amino acids. Germline-derived CDR1 and CDR2 are MGHRA and YSYEKL. This chain's CDR3 is CASSHPGQLNTEAFF.

J is TRBJ2-2 and V is TRBV4-3. The CDR3 has 14 residues. Germline V gene sequence: CDR1 LGHNA, CDR2 YSLEER. The chain's CDR3 is CASSQGIFTGELFF.

The chain is built from TRBV6-1 and TRBJ2-7; the TRBD1 assignment by TCRdb is unverifiable without DNA. CDR3 length: 15 residues. The germline V gene encodes CDR1 MNHNS and CDR2 SASEGT. CDR3 sequence: CASSEETGLYYEQYF.

V is TRBV7-9 and J is TRBJ2-7; TCRdb's assignment of TRBD2 cannot be checked, as there is no DNA. This CDR3 comprises 16 residues. The germline V gene has CDR1 SEHNR and CDR2 FQNEAQ (reference sequence). The CDR3 is CASSTNSGSRSYEQYF.

This chain joins TRBV29-1 and TRBJ1-2. The CDR3 totals 14 residues. Germline V gene lookup returns CDR1 SQVTM and CDR2 ANQGSEA. CDR3 protein: CSVGEGDGGGRYTF.

This chain joins TRBV7-6 and TRBJ1-1; TCRdb calls TRBD1, which cannot be checked without DNA. The CDR3 runs 14 residues. Germline V gene data show CDR1 as SGHVS and CDR2 as FNYEAQ. The CDR3 here is CASSSGDSSTEAFF.

V usage is TRBV5-1 and J usage is TRBJ2-3; TCRdb selects TRBD2, and the lack of DNA leaves this call unchecked. Per the germline V gene, CDR1 is SGHRS and CDR2 is YFSETQ. The CDR3 loop spans 17 amino acids. CDR3 residues: CASSLWTSEPSTDTQYF.

The chain links TRBV9 to TRBJ2-2; TCRdb returns TRBD1, unconfirmable since there is no DNA. Germline CDR1 is SGDLS and CDR2 is YYNGEE. CDR3 length equals 17 residues. This chain's CDR3 is CASSLQGTLANTGELFF.

This chain's CDR3 is CASSLGGGVEQFF. The gene calls are TRBV7-2 and TRBJ2-1; the D gene TCRdb calls, TRBD1, cannot be checked with no DNA. The CDR3 covers 13 residues. Looked up from germline, CDR1 is SGHTA and CDR2 is FQGNSA.

The chain combines TRBV5-1 with TRBJ2-3; TCRdb proposes TRBD2, but this gene call is untestable without DNA. This CDR3 has 16 amino acids. Germline CDR1 SGHRS, CDR2 YFSETQ. The CDR3 sequence is CASRLSSGTLPDTQYF.

This rearrangement joins TRBV4-2 to TRBJ2-3; the D call of TRBD1 rests on TCRdb alone, since no DNA is present to check it. CDR3 length: 17 amino acids. Germline assignment: CDR1 LGHNA and CDR2 YNFKEQ. CDR3 region: CASSQPLELASTDTQYF.

The chain has TRBV20-1 and TRBJ1-1. The germline CDR1 and CDR2 sequences are DFQATT and SNEGSKA (reference sequence). This CDR3 is 12 amino acids long. The CDR3 spells CSARFTDTEAFF.